The sequence of this T cell receptor (beta chain) was determined in a study of post-analysis software for immune sequencing data (dated by TCRdb to about 2015). Notes on the research overall: Recorded disease courses included relapsing-remitting, secondary progressive and progressive-relapsing multiple sclerosis, with some patients lacking subtype annotation. A subset of samples was prepared in parallel using single-end sample barcoding, then pooled and co-amplified after Illumina adapter ligation. Patient repertoires were compared against ten to eleven previously published healthy control repertoires from donors aged about 6 to 26 years.

TCR beta repertoires were profiled from peripheral blood of 10 to 15 young patients with multiple sclerosis to demonstrate the VDJtools post-analysis software. The patients with multiple sclerosis were children and adolescents between roughly 6 and 17 years of age. The library was made by PCR. The run used an Illumina HiSeq 2500. To reduce PCR and sequencing biases, unique molecular identifiers were incorporated into the TCR beta cDNA libraries. Some 500,000 cDNA molecules were obtained for every 1 to 10 million input T cells, so each molecule roughly corresponded to one T cell. The patient libraries were prepared and sequenced using the same protocol as the earlier healthy control dataset. Within a given batch, samples were prepared together, multiplexed and sequenced on the same HiSeq lane. The original pipeline was this. Raw barcoded reads were processed with MIGEC, discarding single-read molecular identifier groups before consensus assembly and CDR3 extraction. Clonotype tables were post-analysed with VDJtools, normalizing diversity by down-sampling all datasets to the smallest sample size. Repertoire overlap clustering matched CDR3 amino acid but not nucleotide sequences to correct batch-related cross-sample contamination. The raw public reads went through TCRdb reprocessing: fastp at Q25, MiXCR clone calling, in-frame beta chains kept. Every distinct CDR3 protein forms one entry, paired with its most common genes and DNA. The V and J calls come from TCRdb's annotation, not from the publication. The sample yields more than 350,000 distinct CDR3 sequences; about 40% were counted once. The leading ten clones occupy under 9% of the sample.

As for this clonotype: No antigen is known for it. Per-nucleotide qualities are absent, and no much larger clonotype sits a single base away.

Findings and caveats that apply to the study as a whole: When samples were clustered directly using the F measure, samples prepared in the same batch co-clustered strongly, which prompted a batch-effect correction. Multiple sclerosis patients had significantly lower normalized Chao1 diversity than controls, a result that suggests substantial peripheral T-cell clonal expansion. Roughly 5 TRBV segments, including TRBV5-6, TRBV5-1 and TRBV20-1, were significantly more frequent in patients than controls. The control group was slightly older than the multiple sclerosis patient group.

Sequences DFQATT (CDR1) and SNEGSKA (CDR2) are obtained from the germline V gene (reference sequence). V and J are truncated by 3 bases and 5 bases respectively, leaving an intervening sequence of 17 bases. The CDR3 runs 15 amino acids, cysteine and phenylalanine included. The sequence is cut down to CDR3 DNA, 45 bases in frame from base 1. Sequencing was done on a sample of blood. The chain joins TRBV20-1 to TRBJ2-1; too little of a D gene remains to name it. The TCR was taken from a girl aged 2 to 9 with multiple sclerosis. The DNA sequence is given as TGCAGTGCTAGGGATTTTGGGCCGGCCCACAATGAGCAGTTCTTC. Its coded protein is CSARDFGPAHNEQFF.